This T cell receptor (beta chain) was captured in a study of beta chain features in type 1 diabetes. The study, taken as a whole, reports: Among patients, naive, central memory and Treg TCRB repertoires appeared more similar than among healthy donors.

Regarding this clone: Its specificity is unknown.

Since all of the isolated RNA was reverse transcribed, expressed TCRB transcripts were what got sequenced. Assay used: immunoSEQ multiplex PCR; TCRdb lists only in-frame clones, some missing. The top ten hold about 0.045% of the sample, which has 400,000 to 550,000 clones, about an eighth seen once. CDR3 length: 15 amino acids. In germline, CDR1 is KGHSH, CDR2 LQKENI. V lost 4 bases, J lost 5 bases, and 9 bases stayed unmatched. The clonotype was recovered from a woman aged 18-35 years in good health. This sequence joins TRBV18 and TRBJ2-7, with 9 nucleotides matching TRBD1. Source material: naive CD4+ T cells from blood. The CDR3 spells CASSRPGTGYNEQYF. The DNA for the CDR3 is TGTGCCAGCTCACGACCCGGGACAGGGTACAACGAGCAGTACTTC.